This TCR beta chain originates from a study of blood T cell repertoires in COVID-19. Study overall: The study drew acute and convalescent COVID-19 samples from the United States, Italy and Spain.

In the authors' workflow: Estimated nucleated cell counts came from reference gene primer amplification. Clones were sequenced by immunoSEQ multiplex PCR, and TCRdb holds only the in-frame ones, with some missing. The V and J calls and the clone size are those of that table, but D and trimming were determined from the DNA. Of some 200,000 clones in the sample, around 84% were seen once. CDR3 length: 15 amino acids. J gave up 3 bases and V 1 base, and 6 bases lay outside the gene matches. Germline V gives CDR1 SEHNR, CDR2 FQNEAQ (reference sequence). This sequence originates from a man at least 80 years old with acute or convalescent COVID-19. The J gene is TRBJ2-7, the V gene TRBV7-9, with TRBD2 matching over 7 bases. Sample: peripheral blood. In nucleotides, the CDR3 is TGTGCCAGCAGCTTAGAGTCTAGCGGAGTCTACGAGCAGTACTTC. This translates into CASSLESSGVYEQYF.